The subject of this entry is one T cell receptor (beta chain). Its antigen is unidentified. CDR1 MNHEY and CDR2 SMNVEV come from the germline V gene (reference sequence). V lost 10 bases and J lost 0, with 22 bases in between. This CDR3 is built from 16 residues. TCRdb's copy holds only in-frame clones and misses some; the assay was immunoSEQ multiplex PCR. The sample lists around 120,000 clones, roughly 91% occurring once. This record belongs to a study of T cell responses to AZD1222 COVID-19 vaccine. Overall study context: Second doses that came at about 4 or about 12 weeks were put together.

General observations from the study: Just five to seven people given AZD1222 tested seropositive at baseline. Per reports, nearly half of all spike-specific TCRs target regions that are unmutated in variants.

This sequence joins TRBV27 and TRBJ2-7; tentative D call: TRBD2 (7 bases). This clonotype was obtained from an adult in good health. Sequencing was performed on peripheral blood, taken on day 0 of AZD1222 vaccination. The CDR3 reads CANDRRRTSDSYEQYF. As DNA, the CDR3 is TGTGCCAACGACAGGAGGAGAACTAGCGACTCCTACGAGCAGTACTTC.